Listed here is a single T cell receptor (beta chain). Its antigen is not yet known. Per-base quality was not reported, and no clone a single base away is much larger than it. Taken from the germline V gene, the CDR1 and CDR2 loops are MDHEN and SYDVKM. V and J are truncated by 3 bases and 3 bases respectively, leaving an intervening sequence of 11 bases. From the cysteine up to the phenylalanine, the CDR3 has a length of 15 residues. The entry retains the CDR3 DNA only, 45 bases that are in frame from base 1. The sample originates from a study of Ad26.COV2.S vaccination and SARS-CoV-2 variants (dated by TCRdb to the early 2020s). Describing the broader study: Vaccine-arm donors came from COV1001, a multicentre, randomized, double-blind, placebo-controlled phase I-IIa trial of Ad26.COV2.S in healthy adults. The specificity and breadth of SARS-CoV-2-reactive T cell receptors after Ad26.COV2.S vaccination were assessed by TCRbeta repertoire sequencing. The TCR-sequenced set comprised approximately 32 samples: around 20 Ad26.COV2.S vaccine recipients, 5 placebo recipients and 8 SARS-CoV-2 convalescent individuals. Participants in the trial were split at random into five groups of five each, receiving low-dose or high-dose Ad26.COV2.S once or twice, or else placebo on both occasions. Investigators did not know the trial group allocation while performing experiments and assessing outcomes. Dosing of Ad26.COV2.S was intramuscular, at either 5x10^10 or 1x10^11 viral particles, delivered as one shot or as two shots spaced 56 days apart.

The intended sense of this specimen's treatment or condition label: roughly 18 received Ad26.COV2.S at low or high dose, single or two shots; several received placebo; per-sample allocation not given. For vaccine and placebo recipients, repertoires were sequenced using samples collected on day 63 after the first injection. Between 29 July and 7 August 2020, Cohort 1b enrolled about two dozen adults aged 18-55 years at one site in Boston, USA. Ad26.COV2.S consisted of a replication-incompetent adenovirus type 26 vector by which a prefusion-stabilized SARS-CoV-2 spike protein from the original Wuhan strain was expressed. The immunoSEQ Assay was the method used to sequence TCRbeta CDR3 regions. After extraction, genomic DNA underwent amplification by bias-controlled multiplex PCR, followed by high-throughput sequencing. The study's own analysis went as follows. To quantify the absolute abundance of every unique TCRbeta CDR3 region, sequences were collapsed and filtered. T cell fraction was estimated by normalizing TCRbeta template counts to usable DNA, which was measured by amplifying reference genes present in all nucleated cells. Repertoire TCRs were annotated as SARS-CoV-2-specific by exact matching of V gene, CDR3 amino acid sequence and J gene to a known reactive TCR set. The reference SARS-CoV-2 TCR set was obtained from MIRA and was filtered for enrichment in COVID-19-positive ImmuneCODE repertoires, whereby public or cross-reactive TCRs were removed. Based on the MIRA antigens, annotated TCRs were further analysed at the level of specific ORF or position within ORF. Breadth was defined as annotated unique rearrangements over total unique productive rearrangements; depth was the summed frequency of those rearrangements. Group comparisons of TCR breadth used two-sided Wilcoxon rank-sum tests. TCRdb obtained this table from immuneACCESS and retained in-frame rearrangements with V and J assigned. These tables miss some clones; where compared with another copy, unresolved V genes account for less than half of the shortfall, and the remainder is unexplained. The DNA was the basis for D and trimming; V, J and clone size are from that table. The sample table holds roughly 420,000 clones, of which approximately 90% were seen once. The ten largest clones represent around 3.6% of the sample.

What the research found in general, with its limitations: The authors noted that total T cell responses may have been underestimated by the TCR breadth and depth analyses. After vaccination, spike-specific CD8+ and CD4+ T cell responses were reported to show substantial breadth. Ad26.COV2.S recipients had higher spike-specific TCR breadth than placebo recipients (P = 0.0014). The study was not powered for comparison of responses between vaccine doses or regimens. Non-spike TCR breadth was comparable between vaccine and placebo recipients, consistent with the vaccine containing only spike.

Here the chain combines TRBV28 and TRBJ2-2, with a weak D call of TRBD1 (6 bases match). The clonotype comes from a person between 18 and 59 years old who received the Ad26.COV2.S COVID-19 vaccine or a placebo. Sample: peripheral blood, taken in a trial of Ad26.COV2.S vaccine versus placebo. The nucleotide sequence reads TGTGCCAGCAGTTTTTCAGGGGTCGACACCGGGGAGCTGTTTTTT. Its product reads: CASSFSGVDTGELFF.